The 28 T cell receptor beta chains reported below all come from one sample, sequenced in a study of blood T cells in healthy people across ages. It was with a sample-barcoded 5' primer and a J-beta primer mix that a second PCR of about 6 to 12 cycles was run. MiXCR was run by TCRdb on the 5' RACE reads, yielding one entry per CDR3 protein. This sample has 1,500,000 or so distinct CDR3 sequences, with approximately 60% found just once. The sample comprised blood. The receptors were gathered from a man aged 18-30 years in good health.

Concerning this clonotype: Compared with germline, one end of the junction differs, possibly owing to a read error. V usage is TRBV6-1 and J usage is TRBJ2-7; TRBD1 agrees at 7 bases. Germline CDR1 and CDR2: MNHNS and SASEGT. The CDR3 runs 16 residues. The CDR3 loop is CASNEGTTGDTYEQYF. CDR3 nucleotides: TGTGCCAGCAATGAAGGTACCACAGGGGATACCTACGAGCAGTACTTC.

In the case of this clonotype: Germline and junction disagree at one end, which may indicate a read error. This rearrangement joins TRBV15 to TRBJ2-1, with D possibly TRBD1 on 6 matching bases. CDR3 length equals 15 residues. Germline loops: CDR1 LNHNV, CDR2 YYDKDF (reference sequence). The CDR3 DNA reads TGTACCACCAGCAGAGCGCCAGGGGTAGGCAATGAGCAGTTCTTC. Protein: CTTSRAPGVGNEQFF.

The rearrangement joins TRBV28 to TRBJ2-7; D remains unclear. The germline V gene has CDR1 MDHEN and CDR2 SYDVKM. Between the trimmed V and J ends, which lost 5 bases and 2 bases, there was a span of 10 bases. There are 13 residues in the CDR3. This CDR3 is CASSPDIAYEQYF. The CDR3 DNA follows: TGTGCCAGCAGTCCCGACATAGCCTACGAGCAGTACTTC.

The chain couples TRBV7-9 to TRBJ2-5; 7 bases match TRBD1. Germline V gives CDR1 SEHNR, CDR2 FQNEAQ (reference sequence). The CDR3 spans 16 residues. The V and J ends lost 5 bases and 2 bases, in that order; junction bases with no gene match: 11. CDR3 DNA sequence: TGTGCCAGCAGCATCGCCCCCGGGACAGTACAAGAGACCCAGTACTTC. Translating gives CASSIAPGTVQETQYF. The complete variable domain, with remaining parts taken from reference TRBV7-9 and TRBJ2-5, reads DTGVSQNPRHKITKRGQNVTFRCDPISEHNRLYWYRQTLGQGPEFLTYFQNEAQLEKSRLLSDRFSAERPKGSFSTLEIQRTEQGDSAMYLCASSIAPGTVQETQYFGPGTRLLVL.

The chain employs TRBV7-8 and TRBJ2-1, with 7 bases lining up with TRBD2. Germline CDR1 reads SGHVS; CDR2 reads FQNEAQ. J gave up 2 bases and V 1 base, and 5 bases lay outside the gene matches. The CDR3 is made up of 16 amino acids. CDR3 coding DNA: TGTGCCAGCAGCTTAGAACTAGCGAATACCTACAATGAGCAGTTCTTC. This encodes CASSLELANTYNEQFF. Complete variable domain (other parts from reference TRBV7-8 and TRBJ2-1): GAGVSQSPRYKVAKRGQDVALRCDPISGHVSLFWYQQALGQGPEFLTYFQNEAQLDKSGLPSDRFFAERPEGSVSTLKIQRTQQEDSAVYLCASSLELANTYNEQFFGPGTRLTVL.

This chain connects TRBV14 to TRBJ2-1; 12 nucleotides line up with TRBD2. Trimming at V came to 6 bases and at J to 5 bases, leaving 11 bases not matched to a gene. There are 17 residues in the CDR3. Germline CDR1 and CDR2: SGHDN and FVKESK. In DNA, the CDR3 is TGTGCCAGCAGGGCCCTAGCGGGAGGGCCTAAAAACAATGAGCAGTTCTTC. Translating gives CASRALAGGPKNNEQFF.

The CDR3 nucleotides are TGTGCCATCAAAAGGGCTAGCGGAGGGGAGACCCAGTACTTC. Its protein product is CAIKRASGGETQYF. The genes are TRBV6-5 and TRBJ2-5, with 7 bases identical to TRBD2. Germline lookup yields CDR1 MNHEY and CDR2 SVGAGI. The CDR3 spans 14 residues. Unmatched junction bases numbered 13, after V lost 10 bases and J lost 5 bases.

The chain joins TRBV5-1 to TRBJ1-2; TRBD1 aligns across 11 bases. The V gene's germline CDR1 is SGHRS and CDR2 YFSETQ. The CDR3 is 17 residues long. Germline trimming cut 3 bases from V and 3 bases from J; bases unmatched to any gene: 10. In DNA, the CDR3 is TGCGCCAGCAGCTCGGTCCGGGACAGGGGGTCGCACTATGGCTACACCTTC. Translation gives CASSSVRDRGSHYGYTF.

This clonotype was seen only a few times. The chain carries TRBV12-5 and TRBJ2-7, with TRBD1 identical over 8 bases. CDR3 size: 15 residues. Germline assignment: CDR1 LGHNT and CDR2 FRNRAP. J lost 5 bases, V lost 1 base, and 7 bases had no gene match. The CDR3 region has the DNA TGTGCTAGTGGTTTGGGGACAGGGAAGCTCGACGAGCAGTACTTC. Protein: CASGLGTGKLDEQYF.

V usage is TRBV20-1 and J usage is TRBJ2-7, with 7 nucleotides matching TRBD1. Germline CDR1 and CDR2: DFQATT and SNEGSKA (reference sequence). The CDR3 is 12 residues long. V was clipped by 6 bases and J by 4 bases; unmatched bases: 6. The CDR3 loop reads CSALGQIYEQYF. The CDR3 DNA reads as TGCAGTGCCCTGGGACAGATATACGAGCAGTACTTC.

The chain is built from TRBV12-3 or TRBV12-4 and TRBJ2-3, with unresolved D. V lost 5 bases to trimming and J lost 4 bases, with 10 bases between them. The CDR3 has 13 amino acids. The CDR3 DNA is TGTGCCAGCAGTGTGTCCGGTCCAGATACGCAGTATTTT. Translation: CASSVSGPDTQYF.

This sequence joins TRBV29-1 and TRBJ2-1; D may be TRBD1 (8 bases). Trimming took off 6 bases at V and 4 bases at J, with 22 bases between the two ends. There are 16 residues in the CDR3. Germline assignment: CDR1 SQVTM and CDR2 ANQGSEA. The CDR3 loop is CSVRDLTGGAYNEQFF. CDR3 coding DNA: TGCAGCGTCCGAGATCTTACAGGGGGGGCTTACAATGAGCAGTTCTTC.

The rearrangement uses TRBV20-1 and TRBJ2-5; D is undetermined. V was clipped by 0 bases and J by 4 bases, with 12 bases between them. The V gene's germline CDR1 is DFQATT and CDR2 SNEGSKA (reference sequence). CDR3 size: 14 residues. The CDR3 protein is CSARDGWDLETQYF. CDR3 in DNA: TGCAGTGCTAGAGATGGATGGGATCTAGAGACCCAGTACTTC.

The J gene is TRBJ2-5, the V gene TRBV27, with D unresolved. With the DNA end fitting TRBJ2-7 better, the J assignment may be wrong. In germline, CDR1 is MNHEY, CDR2 SMNVEV (reference sequence). There are 18 residues in the CDR3. CDR3 residues: CASSSRIKTRVLAYEQYF. The CDR3 region has the DNA TGTGCCAGCAGTTCCCGGATCAAAACTCGGGTATTAGCCTACGAGCAGTACTTC.

This chain connects TRBV27 to TRBJ2-6; TRBD1 is a possible D gene (5 bases). CDR3 length: 16 residues. Looked up from germline, CDR1 is MNHEY and CDR2 is SMNVEV (reference sequence). Trimming removed 7 bases at V and 0 bases at J, with 13 bases between. The CDR3 DNA reads TGTGCCAGCAAAATAGGGGTGAGCTCTGGGGCCAACGTCCTGACTTTC. It is translated as CASKIGVSSGANVLTF.

As for this clonotype: A clone one base away is much larger, so this may be a read error. The chain couples TRBV29-1 to TRBJ1-2; the D is unclear. The CDR3 is 14 amino acids. Germline V lookup: CDR1 SQVTM, CDR2 ANQGSEA. Deletions cut 1 base from V and 11 bases from J, with 20 bases between. CDR3 sequence: CSVEVGNGVSIYTF. In DNA, the CDR3 is TGCAGCGTTGAAGTAGGGAACGGAGTGTCTATTTACACCTTC.

This clonotype has just a few counts. The gene calls are TRBV4-1 and TRBJ2-7; D ambiguous. Trimming removed 3 bases at V and 0 bases at J, with 6 bases between. Germline V gene lookup returns CDR1 MGHRA and CDR2 YSYEKL. The CDR3 covers 13 residues. CDR3 region: CASSQSVSYEQYF. The CDR3 DNA is TGCGCCAGCAGCCAGTCAGTCTCCTACGAGCAGTACTTC.

This clonotype was picked up one time. The chain is built from TRBV6-2 or TRBV6-3 and TRBJ2-1, with 10 bases matching TRBD2. Trimming cost V 5 bases and J 9 bases; bases outside gene matches: 7. Germline values: CDR1 MNHEY, CDR2 SVGEGT. The CDR3 has 14 amino acids. CDR3 loop: CASSQLAGIREQFF. Here the CDR3 DNA reads TGTGCCAGCAGTCAACTAGCGGGGATCCGTGAGCAGTTCTTC.

This clonotype was detected once. This chain uses TRBV4-1 with TRBJ1-4; possible D gene TRBD1, 5 bases. This CDR3 contains 15 residues. Germline values: CDR1 MGHRA, CDR2 YSYEKL. V lost 0 bases to trimming and J lost 8 bases, with 13 bases between them. The CDR3 nucleotides are TGCGCCAGCAGCCAAGATTTCCGGAAGGGGGAAAAACTGTTTTTT. Protein product: CASSQDFRKGEKLFF.

The chain recombines TRBV7-2 with TRBJ1-2, with D uncertain. V lost 5 bases, J lost 7 bases, and 17 bases lay in between. The CDR3 consists of 14 residues. Germline values: CDR1 SGHTA, CDR2 FQGNSA. As DNA, the CDR3 is TGTGCCAGCAGCCACACAGTCCCGGAGGGTGGCTACACCTTC. Amino acids: CASSHTVPEGGYTF.

The J gene is TRBJ1-1, the V gene TRBV6-5; D may be TRBD1 (6 bases). The V and J ends lost 7 bases and 4 bases respectively, with 16 bases between them. The germline CDR1 and CDR2 sequences are MNHEY and SVGAGI. CDR3 length: 14 amino acids. Here the CDR3 reads CASKLYLDSTEAFF. CDR3 bases: TGTGCCAGCAAACTTTACCTGGACAGCACTGAAGCTTTCTTT.

The CDR3 nucleotides read TGCGCCAGCAGCTTGGTTGGCGGGAGGGGCTCCTACAATGAGCAGTTCTTC. Translation: CASSLVGGRGSYNEQFF. The chain employs TRBV5-1 and TRBJ2-1, with 9 bases fitting TRBD2. Germline loops: CDR1 SGHRS, CDR2 YFSETQ. The CDR3 contains 17 residues. Trimming removed 0 bases from V and 0 bases from J; junction bases left unmatched: 4.

V gene TRBV20-1 combines with J gene TRBJ2-7, with 9 bases identical to TRBD2. CDR1 and CDR2 (germline): DFQATT, SNEGSKA (reference sequence). Trimming at V came to 6 bases and at J to 6 bases, leaving 9 bases not matched to a gene. This CDR3 region has 13 residues. Here the CDR3 reads CSAAIAGVSEQYF. The DNA for the CDR3 is TGCAGTGCGGCGATAGCGGGAGTCTCCGAGCAGTACTTC.

This clonotype was observed a few times. This CDR3 is CASSLWGQGAYGYTF. CDR3 coding DNA: TGTGCCAGCAGCTTATGGGGACAGGGGGCCTATGGCTACACCTTC. The rearrangement joins TRBV7-9 to TRBJ1-2, with TRBD1 matching 12 bases. Germline V gene sequence: CDR1 SEHNR, CDR2 FQNEAQ (reference sequence). Trimming at V came to 2 bases and at J to 4 bases, leaving 2 bases not matched to a gene. The CDR3 totals 15 residues. The full variable domain, with the rest looked up from reference TRBV7-9 and TRBJ1-2, is DTGVSQNPRHKITKRGQNVTFRCDPISEHNRLYWYRQTLGQGPEFLTYFQNEAQLEKSRLLSDRFSAERPKGSFSTLEIQRTEQGDSAMYLCASSLWGQGAYGYTFGSGTRLTVV.

The rearrangement joins TRBV28 to TRBJ2-3; D uncertain. The CDR3 length is 15 residues. V lost 2 bases to trimming and J lost 0 bases, with 9 bases between them. The germline V gene encodes CDR1 MDHEN and CDR2 SYDVKM. In DNA, the CDR3 is TGTGCCAGCAGTTTACCCCCGGCCAGCACAGATACGCAGTATTTT. It encodes CASSLPPASTDTQYF.

This clonotype was observed a few times. The chain uses TRBV29-1 and TRBJ2-1; unclear D gene. The CDR3 is made up of 12 amino acids. The ends were cut back, 3 bases at V and 8 bases at J, with 11 bases in the middle. Germline assignment: CDR1 SQVTM and CDR2 ANQGSEA. CDR3 nucleotide sequence: TGCAGCGTTGATTTCAGGAGCCATGAGCAGTTCTTC. Translated, it gives CSVDFRSHEQFF.

The V and J genes are TRBV6-5 and TRBJ1-4; maybe TRBD1 (5 bases). The CDR3 extends over 15 amino acids. V was pared by 3 bases and J by 8 bases, with 16 bases between. Germline V gene data show CDR1 as MNHEY and CDR2 as SVGAGI. The CDR3 bases are TGTGCCAGCAGTTATGGAAAAGGGGCGGTCGAAAAACTGTTTTTT. It codes for CASSYGKGAVEKLFF.

This clonotype was observed a handful of times. V gene TRBV3-1 combines with J gene TRBJ2-3; D may match TRBD1 or TRBD2 (5 bases each). This CDR3 spans 11 amino acids. Per germline, CDR1 LGHDT and CDR2 YNNKEL (reference sequence). Between the trimmed V and J ends, which lost 4 bases and 7 bases, there was a span of 6 bases. CDR3 nucleotide sequence: TGTGCCAGCAGCCGGGGGTATACGCAGTATTTT. Translation gives CASSRGYTQYF.